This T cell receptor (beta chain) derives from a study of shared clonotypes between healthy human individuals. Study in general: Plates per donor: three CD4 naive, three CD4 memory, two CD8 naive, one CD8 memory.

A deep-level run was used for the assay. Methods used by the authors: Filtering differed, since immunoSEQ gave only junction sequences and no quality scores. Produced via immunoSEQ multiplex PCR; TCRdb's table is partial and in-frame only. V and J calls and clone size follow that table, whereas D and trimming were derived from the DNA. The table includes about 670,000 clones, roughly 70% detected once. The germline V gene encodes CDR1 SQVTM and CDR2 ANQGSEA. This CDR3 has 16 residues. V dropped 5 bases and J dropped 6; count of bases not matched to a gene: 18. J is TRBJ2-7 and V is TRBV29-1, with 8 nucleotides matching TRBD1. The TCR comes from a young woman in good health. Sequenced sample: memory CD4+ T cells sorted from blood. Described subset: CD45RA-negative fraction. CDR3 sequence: CSVLAGGTFLFGEQYF. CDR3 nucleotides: TGCAGCGTTTTAGCAGGGGGCACTTTCCTTTTCGGCGAGCAGTACTTC.